The source of this T cell receptor (beta chain) is a study of identical twins. MiXCR was run by TCRdb on the 5' RACE reads, yielding one entry per CDR3 protein. Among 1.5 million to 2 million distinct CDR3 sequences listed, under 35% were seen once. The sample was cord blood. The sequence came from a newborn girl in good health.

The CDR3 DNA reads as TGTGCCAGCCGGGGGGGGCTAAGAGGCTACACCTTC. It specifies CASRGGLRGYTF. The chain couples TRBV12-3 or TRBV12-4 to TRBJ1-2; maybe TRBD1 (6 bases). Deletions cut 8 bases from V and 8 bases from J, with 15 bases between. The CDR3 is 12 amino acids.